The 15 T cell receptor beta chains given below trace back to one sample, sequenced in a study of T-cell memory formation after mild COVID-19. TCRdb processed the 5' RACE reads anew with MiXCR; each CDR3 protein has one entry. The sample comprises a few hundred thousand distinct CDR3 sequences, over 13% of which are singletons, and approximately 20% rests with the top ten. Sequencing was done on a sample of PBMCs or a T cell subset sorted from them (not recorded which). The receptors originated from a man aged 18-30 years who had mild COVID-19 (a few samples of this study predate the infection). Cell type and time point are not known.

The chain has TRBV20-1 and TRBJ2-5; 8 bases line up with TRBD2. This CDR3 region has 13 residues. Germline lookup yields CDR1 DFQATT and CDR2 SNEGSKA (reference sequence). The CDR3 is CSRYGGASETQYF. DNA of the CDR3: TGCAGCCGGTACGGGGGGGCCTCGGAGACCCAGTACTTC.

This clonotype was observed at least ten times. CDR3 DNA sequence: TGCAGTGCTAGGAGTGTGGACATTCAGTACTTC. This codes for CSARSVDIQYF. The rearrangement joins TRBV20-1 to TRBJ2-4; D unresolved. The CDR3 length is 11 residues. The V gene lost 3 bases and the J gene lost 8 bases, with 8 bases spanning the gap. CDR1 and CDR2 from the germline V gene are DFQATT and SNEGSKA (reference sequence).

The chain carries TRBV5-1 and TRBJ1-4; 10 bases line up with TRBD1. The CDR3 has 14 amino acids. V lost 5 bases, J lost 6 bases, and 4 bases stayed unmatched. Per germline, CDR1 SGHRS and CDR2 YFSETQ. The CDR3 here is CASRAGTGDEKLFF. The CDR3 DNA sequence: TGCGCCAGCAGGGCCGGGACAGGGGATGAAAAACTGTTTTTT.

This clonotype was counted only a few times. The chain has TRBV29-1 and TRBJ2-3; 10 nucleotides agree with TRBD2. This CDR3 has 14 residues. From germline, CDR1 is SQVTM and CDR2 ANQGSEA. With V trimmed by 4 bases and J by 2 bases, 3 bases remained unmatched. The CDR3 DNA reads TGCAGCGTTGTAGCGGGGGGAAACACAGATACGCAGTATTTT. Translated: CSVVAGGNTDTQYF.

Many counts were recorded for this clonotype. The chain carries TRBV7-9 and TRBJ2-7, with TRBD1 matching over 7 bases. Trimming took 5 bases from V and 1 from J; bases not matched to a gene: 5. CDR3 size: 14 residues. Germline V gives CDR1 SEHNR, CDR2 FQNEAQ (reference sequence). The CDR3 loop is CASSKGQLSYEQYF. The CDR3 DNA is TGTGCCAGCAGCAAGGGACAGCTTTCCTACGAGCAGTACTTC. Using reference TRBV7-9 and TRBJ2-7 for the parts outside the CDR3, the full variable domain is DTGVSQNPRHKITKRGQNVTFRCDPISEHNRLYWYRQTLGQGPEFLTYFQNEAQLEKSRLLSDRFSAERPKGSFSTLEIQRTEQGDSAMYLCASSKGQLSYEQYFGPGTRLTVT.

DNA of the CDR3: TGTGCCAGCCCCCACGCGTGCACAGATACGCAGTATTTT. Translation: CASPHACTDTQYF. The chain links TRBV27 to TRBJ2-3; D gene unclear. Germline V lookup: CDR1 MNHEY, CDR2 SMNVEV (reference sequence). V was cut by 8 bases and J by 1 base, with 10 bases left in between. The CDR3 consists of 13 residues.

V gene TRBV20-1 combines with J gene TRBJ1-5; D is possibly TRBD1 (5 bases). Germline assignment: CDR1 DFQATT and CDR2 SNEGSKA (reference sequence). The CDR3 runs to 12 residues. V shed 7 bases and J shed 5 bases, with 12 bases lying between them. The CDR3 DNA reads TGCAGTGTTACAGGTATACATCAGCCCCAGCATTTT. Encoded protein: CSVTGIHQPQHF.

V and J are TRBV2 and TRBJ2-3; 12 nucleotides agree with TRBD2. CDR1 and CDR2 from the germline V gene are SNHLY and FYNNEI. After removal of 1 base from V and 9 bases from J, the junction contained 11 bases not matched to a gene. This CDR3 spans 17 amino acids. This chain's CDR3 is CASSEGLAGARWDTQYF. The CDR3 DNA is TGTGCCAGCAGTGAAGGACTAGCGGGGGCCCGATGGGACACGCAGTATTTT.

This clonotype was counted between two and nine times. This CDR3 reads CAISEPTLVPNEQFF. CDR3 bases: TGTGCCATCAGTGAGCCCACACTAGTCCCCAATGAGCAGTTCTTC. V and J are TRBV10-3 and TRBJ2-1; D perhaps matches TRBD2 (5 bases). Trimming left V 2 bases short and J 6 bases short, with 14 bases between. This CDR3 comprises 15 residues. Per germline, CDR1 ENHRY and CDR2 SYGVKD.

CDR3 sequence: CASRGISETQYF. Here the CDR3 DNA reads TGTGCCAGCAGGGGGATTTCGGAGACCCAGTACTTC. V and J are TRBV28 and TRBJ2-5; D remains ambiguous. V lost 6 bases, J lost 5 bases, and 10 bases lay in between. This CDR3 has 12 amino acids. Per germline, CDR1 MDHEN and CDR2 SYDVKM.

V usage is TRBV7-6 and J usage is TRBJ1-4; the match to TRBD1 covers 9 bases. The CDR3 loop spans 15 amino acids. V was pared by 1 base and J by 6 bases, with 3 bases of the junction left unmatched. Germline-derived CDR1 and CDR2 are SGHVS and FNYEAQ. CDR3 nucleotides: TGTGCCAGCAGCTTAGACCGGGACAGGGATGAAAAACTGTTTTTT. Translated: CASSLDRDRDEKLFF. The whole variable domain, filled in from reference TRBV7-6 and TRBJ1-4, reads GAGVSQSPRYKVTKRGQDVALRCDPISGHVSLYWYRQALGQGPEFLTYFNYEAQQDKSGLPNDRFSAERPEGSISTLTIQRTEQRDSAMYRCASSLDRDRDEKLFFGSGTQLSVL.

The chain uses TRBV29-1 and TRBJ2-5; 11 bases fit TRBD2. The V gene's germline CDR1 is SQVTM and CDR2 ANQGSEA. V was pared by 6 bases and J by 4 bases, with 4 bases of the junction left unmatched. The CDR3 is 13 amino acids. CDR3 DNA: TGCAGCGTCACTACTAGCGGGGGAGAGACCCAGTACTTC. Its translation is CSVTTSGGETQYF.

This clonotype was seen only a few times. V gene TRBV7-2 combines with J gene TRBJ1-5, with D possibly being TRBD1 (5 bases). The V end lost 1 base, the J end lost 3 bases, and 10 bases lay between the germline ends. CDR1 and CDR2 (germline): SGHTA, FQGNSA. The CDR3 runs 15 residues. This CDR3 reads CASSLVGGNNQPQHF. The DNA for the CDR3 is TGTGCCAGCAGCTTAGTTGGGGGAAACAATCAGCCCCAGCATTTT.

This clonotype was seen a few times. The V gene is TRBV20-1, the J gene TRBJ1-6; no definite D call. Germline lookup yields CDR1 DFQATT and CDR2 SNEGSKA (reference sequence). This CDR3 has 15 residues. With 0 bases removed from V and 6 bases from J, the gap between germline ends came to 12 bases. The CDR3 reads CSARDRSAFNSPLHF. The CDR3 DNA is TGCAGTGCTAGAGATCGGTCGGCCTTTAATTCACCCCTCCACTTT.

V is TRBV7-6 and J is TRBJ1-5, with D tentatively TRBD1 (5 bases). Trimming pared 1 base from V and 7 bases from J, leaving 17 bases between. Germline assignment: CDR1 SGHVS and CDR2 FNYEAQ. This CDR3 is 16 amino acids long. CDR3 loop: CASSLEAGRGGQPQHF. Here the CDR3 DNA reads TGTGCCAGCAGCTTAGAGGCAGGGAGGGGTGGACAGCCCCAGCATTTT.